What follows are 23 T cell receptor beta chains derived from one specimen sequenced in a study of shared clonotypes between healthy human individuals. The method was immunoSEQ multiplex PCR; TCRdb's version includes in-frame clones alone and lacks a portion of them. The sample holds hundreds of thousands of clones, around 67% seen once. The sample comprised memory CD4+ T cells sorted from blood. The subset is: CD45RA-negative fraction. All receptors come from a woman younger than 45 in good health.

The V gene is TRBV6-1, the J gene TRBJ1-5; tentatively, D is TRBD1 (5 bases). The germline V and J ends were trimmed by 5 bases and 0 bases, with 8 bases remaining between them. Germline V CDR1 and CDR2: MNHNS, SASEGT. The CDR3 is 14 residues long. Here the CDR3 DNA reads TGTGCCAGCAGTTGGGGGGGTAGCAATCAGCCCCAGCATTTT. This translates into CASSWGGSNQPQHF.

The J gene is TRBJ1-2, the V gene TRBV19; tentatively, D is TRBD1 (5 bases). The CDR3 covers 12 residues. Germline V lookup: CDR1 LNHDA, CDR2 SQIVND (reference sequence). Trimming cost V 7 bases and J 2 bases, with 8 bases left between them. DNA for the CDR3: TGTGCCAGTATGAGGGGAAACTATGGCTACACCTTC. Amino acids: CASMRGNYGYTF.

Comment on this clone: The sample contains more than one DNA sequence encoding this CDR3. The rearrangement links TRBV2 to TRBJ1-2; TRBD1 is a possible D gene (5 bases). This CDR3 comprises 14 residues. The V gene lost 3 bases and the J gene lost 2 bases, with 10 bases spanning the gap. Germline assignment: CDR1 SNHLY and CDR2 FYNNEI. Here the CDR3 DNA reads TGTGCCAGCAGTGAGAGGGGCGGGAACTATGGCTACACCTTC. The encoded protein is CASSERGGNYGYTF.

As concerns this clone: The sample carries other DNA sequences with the same CDR3. J is TRBJ1-5 and V is TRBV19; D uncertain. The ends were cut back, 1 base at V and 0 bases at J, with 7 bases in the middle. The CDR3 sequence is 15 residues long. The germline V gene has CDR1 LNHDA and CDR2 SQIVND (reference sequence). The CDR3 loop is CASSIAAYSNQPQHF. In DNA form, the CDR3 reads TGTGCCAGTAGTATAGCCGCGTATAGCAATCAGCCCCAGCATTTT. The full variable domain, completed using reference TRBV19 and TRBJ1-5, is DGGITQSPKYLFRKEGQNVTLSCEQNLNHDAMYWYRQDPGQGLRLIYYSQIVNDFQKGDIAEGYSVSREKKESFPLTVTSAQKNPTAFYLCASSIAAYSNQPQHFGDGTRLSIL.

The rearrangement joins TRBV6-1 to TRBJ1-5; D is unresolved. Looked up from germline, CDR1 is MNHNS and CDR2 is SASEGT. There are 13 residues in the CDR3. The V end was cut by 5 bases, the J end by 3 bases, with 8 bases between. The CDR3 loop is CASSSDYNQPQHF. CDR3 DNA: TGTGCCAGCAGTTCCGATTACAATCAGCCCCAGCATTTT.

V is TRBV9 and J is TRBJ1-2; TRBD1 might be the D (6 bases). Germline assignment: CDR1 SGDLS and CDR2 YYNGEE. There are 13 residues in the CDR3. V was clipped by 0 bases and J by 6 bases, with 9 bases between them. CDR3 region: CASSVGAGDGYTF. In DNA form, the CDR3 reads TGTGCCAGCAGCGTAGGGGCAGGGGATGGCTACACCTTC.

This clone was seen a few times. The V and J genes are TRBV18 and TRBJ2-2, with D unresolved. The CDR3 length is 13 residues. Deletions cut 4 bases from V and 4 bases from J, with 7 bases between. From germline, CDR1 is KGHSH and CDR2 LQKENI. The DNA for the CDR3 is TGTGCCAGCTCACAGTCAACCACCGGGGAGCTGTTTTTT. It specifies CASSQSTTGELFF. The full variable domain, with the rest looked up from reference TRBV18 and TRBJ2-2, is NAGVMQNPRHLVRRRGQEARLRCSPMKGHSHVYWYRQLPEEGLKFMVYLQKENIIDESGMPKERFSAEFPKEGPSILRIQQVVRGDSAAYFCASSQSTTGELFFGEGSRLTVL.

Remarks on this clone: One junction end disagrees with the germline gene, perhaps due to a read error. V and J are TRBV28 and TRBJ1-4; TRBD1 agrees at 8 bases. The CDR3 is 15 residues long. Germline values: CDR1 MDHEN, CDR2 SYDVKM. This chain's CDR3 is CASSLTSQGQADRSF. The DNA of the CDR3 is TGTGCCAGCAGCCTCACATCACAGGGACAGGCGGACAGGAGTTTT.

This clone was counted once. The CDR3 nucleotides read TGTGCCAGCAGCTTGGGACTGATGAACACTGAAGCTTTCTTT. Amino acids: CASSLGLMNTEAFF. J is TRBJ1-1 and V is TRBV13, with a tentative D call TRBD1 (5 bases). This CDR3 contains 14 residues. The V end was cut by 3 bases, the J end by 0 bases, with 8 bases between. Germline V gene lookup returns CDR1 PRHDT and CDR2 FYEKMQ (reference sequence).

The chain employs TRBV5-1 and TRBJ2-5; 7 bases are shared with TRBD1. Losses at the gene ends were 3 bases for V and 7 bases for J; bases not matched to a gene: 15. CDR1 and CDR2 (germline): SGHRS, YFSETQ. The CDR3 is made up of 16 amino acids. The CDR3 bases are TGCGCCAGCAGCTCTCAACAGGGGCGAGGGGTGGGGACCCAGTACTTC. Translation gives CASSSQQGRGVGTQYF.

J is TRBJ1-1 and V is TRBV29-1; D remains ambiguous. V was cut by 4 bases and J by 0 bases, with 15 bases left in between. Germline lookup yields CDR1 SQVTM and CDR2 ANQGSEA. CDR3 length equals 15 residues. The CDR3 sequence is CSVGKSLGLNTEAFF. The CDR3 bases are TGCAGCGTTGGAAAAAGTTTGGGTCTGAACACTGAAGCTTTCTTT.

The sample holds a few counts of this clone. The rearrangement joins TRBV2 to TRBJ1-5; no firm D call. The CDR3 consists of 13 residues. Germline V gives CDR1 SNHLY, CDR2 FYNNEI. Trimming removed 5 bases at V and 2 bases at J, with 7 bases between. The CDR3 sequence: CASSLDGNQPQHF. The CDR3, as DNA: TGTGCCAGCAGTTTAGACGGCAATCAGCCCCAGCATTTT.

The rearrangement links TRBV11-2 to TRBJ1-1; D is unclear. There are 14 residues in the CDR3. CDR1 is SGHAT, CDR2 FQNNGV, per germline. Trimming removed 2 bases from V and 1 base from J, with 8 bases in between. CDR3 sequence reads: CASSLQSTNTEAFF. CDR3 DNA sequence: TGTGCCAGCAGCTTACAGTCGACGAACACTGAAGCTTTCTTT.

The V and J genes are TRBV7-9 and TRBJ2-5; D uncertain. Deletions cut 5 bases from V and 4 bases from J, with 14 bases between. Germline-derived CDR1 and CDR2 are SEHNR and FQNEAQ (reference sequence). CDR3 size: 14 residues. In DNA form, the CDR3 reads TGTGCCAGCAGCCCGCGGTTCGATGGAGAGACCCAGTACTTC. It encodes CASSPRFDGETQYF.

This clone was seen only a few times. As DNA, the CDR3 is TGCAGCGTTGGTGACAGGGGAAACACCATATATTTT. It yields the protein CSVGDRGNTIYF. This chain links TRBV29-1 with TRBJ1-3; D is perhaps TRBD1 (6 bases). The V gene's germline CDR1 is SQVTM and CDR2 ANQGSEA. With 4 bases removed from V and 4 bases from J, the gap between germline ends came to 8 bases. The CDR3 contains 12 residues. Supplemented by reference TRBV29-1 and TRBJ1-3, the full variable domain reads SAVISQKPSRDICQRGTSLTIQCQVDSQVTMMFWYRQQPGQSLTLIATANQGSEATYESGFVIDKFPISRPNLTFSTLTVSNMSPEDSSIYLCSVGDRGNTIYFGEGSWLTVV.

The V gene is TRBV2, the J gene TRBJ2-7; 8 positions agree with TRBD2. Germline V gives CDR1 SNHLY, CDR2 FYNNEI. The CDR3 contains 13 residues. Unmatched junction bases numbered 4, after V lost 5 bases and J lost 4 bases. The CDR3 sequence: CASSKGLVYEQYF. CDR3 nucleotide sequence: TGTGCCAGCAGTAAGGGACTAGTATACGAGCAGTACTTC.

This chain joins TRBV6-1 and TRBJ1-1; weak D call: TRBD1 (6 bases). The germline V gene has CDR1 MNHNS and CDR2 SASEGT. The V end lost 4 bases, the J end lost 6 bases, and 18 bases lay between the germline ends. The CDR3 loop spans 15 amino acids. The CDR3 DNA sequence: TGTGCCAGCAGTGTGCGACGTTCGGGGGCGGCTGAAGCTTTCTTT. Protein sequence: CASSVRRSGAAEAFF.

The chain combines TRBV15 with TRBJ2-1, with 8 bases aligning to TRBD2. This CDR3 spans 15 amino acids. V dropped 8 bases and J dropped 6; count of bases not matched to a gene: 12. Per the germline V gene, CDR1 is LNHNV and CDR2 is YYDKDF (reference sequence). The CDR3 coding sequence is TGTGCCACCGAACTTAGCGGGACCCTACCCAATGAGCAGTTCTTC. Translation gives CATELSGTLPNEQFF.

The chain employs TRBV11-2 and TRBJ2-7; TRBD1 matches 9 bases. The CDR3 covers 14 residues. The V and J ends lost 3 bases and 5 bases, in that order; junction bases with no gene match: 5. The V gene's germline CDR1 is SGHAT and CDR2 FQNNGV. CDR3 DNA: TGTGCCAGCAGCTTTGGGACAGGGTGGGACGAGCAGTACTTC. This codes for CASSFGTGWDEQYF.

This clone was detected once. This chain joins TRBV5-6 and TRBJ2-7; 10 bases agree with TRBD1. Germline V gives CDR1 SGHDT, CDR2 YYEEEE. The CDR3 is 14 amino acids. V shed 4 bases, J shed 4 bases, and the junction held 5 bases outside the gene matches. The CDR3 nucleotides read TGTGCCAGCAGCCACGGGGACAGGGGTTACGAGCAGTACTTC. Protein: CASSHGDRGYEQYF.

This chain uses TRBV27 with TRBJ2-7, with 8 bases matching TRBD1. The CDR3 has 15 amino acids. Germline CDR1 and CDR2: MNHEY and SMNVEV (reference sequence). Unmatched junction bases numbered 13, after V lost 5 bases and J lost 7 bases. The DNA of the CDR3 is TGTGCCAGCAGTCGATTCGGACAGGGCATAGGTGAGCAGTACTTC. Translated: CASSRFGQGIGEQYF.

The rearrangement joins TRBV9 to TRBJ1-3; no clear D gene. CDR3 length equals 15 residues. V dropped 1 base and J dropped 0 bases, with 8 bases sitting between them. Germline values: CDR1 SGDLS, CDR2 YYNGEE. In DNA form, the CDR3 reads TGTGCCAGCAGCGTAACTCCCAGCTCTGGAAACACCATATATTTT. Translated: CASSVTPSSGNTIYF.

The gene calls are TRBV19 and TRBJ2-7; D tentatively fits TRBD1 or TRBD2 (6 bases each). The CDR3 is made up of 14 amino acids. CDR1 LNHDA and CDR2 SQIVND come from the germline V gene (reference sequence). Trimming cost V 2 bases and J 6 bases, with 14 bases left between them. CDR3 nucleotides: TGTGCCAGTAGTATAACCGGAGGGGGAAGCGAGCAGTACTTC. Protein product: CASSITGGGSEQYF.